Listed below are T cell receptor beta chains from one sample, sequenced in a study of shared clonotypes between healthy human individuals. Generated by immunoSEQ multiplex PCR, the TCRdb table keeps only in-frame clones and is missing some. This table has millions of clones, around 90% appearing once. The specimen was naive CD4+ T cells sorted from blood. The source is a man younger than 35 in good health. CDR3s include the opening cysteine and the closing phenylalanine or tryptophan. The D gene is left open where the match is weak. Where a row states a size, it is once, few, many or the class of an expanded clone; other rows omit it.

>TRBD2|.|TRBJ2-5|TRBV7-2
CASSLGQASGRRETQYF
TGTGCCAGCAGCTTAGGGCAGGCTAGCGGGAGGAGGGAGACCCAGTACTTC
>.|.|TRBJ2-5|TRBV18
CASSPGIQETQYF
TGTGCCAGCTCACCAGGCATACAAGAGACCCAGTACTTC
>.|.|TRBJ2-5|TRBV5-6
CASSLAGGQRQETQYF
TGTGCCAGCAGCTTGGCCGGGGGACAGCGCCAAGAGACCCAGTACTTC
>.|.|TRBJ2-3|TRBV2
CASAGENTDTQYF
TGTGCCAGTGCAGGGGAAAACACAGATACGCAGTATTTT
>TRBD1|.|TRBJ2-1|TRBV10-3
CAISSTGDSSYNEQFF
TGTGCCATCAGTTCAACAGGGGACAGCTCCTACAATGAGCAGTTCTTC
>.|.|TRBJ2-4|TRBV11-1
CASSSSRGTAKNIQYF
TGTGCCAGCAGCTCGTCGAGGGGGACGGCCAAAAACATTCAGTACTTC
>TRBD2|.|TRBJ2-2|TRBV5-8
CASSSRLAALPDTGELFF
TGTGCCAGCAGCTCTCGACTAGCGGCCCTCCCGGACACCGGGGAGCTGTTTTTT
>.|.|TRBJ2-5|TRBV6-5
CASSYSPGWGQETQYF
TGTGCCAGCAGTTACTCCCCAGGTTGGGGCCAAGAGACCCAGTACTTC
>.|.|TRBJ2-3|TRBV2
CASSESTSTDTQYF
TGTGCCAGCAGTGAAAGTACTAGCACAGATACGCAGTATTTT
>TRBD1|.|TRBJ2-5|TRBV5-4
CASSPRQGAGQETQYF
TGTGCCAGCAGCCCGCGACAGGGCGCGGGCCAAGAGACCCAGTACTTC
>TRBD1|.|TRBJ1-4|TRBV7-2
CASSLYGQGVTNEKLFF
TGTGCCAGCAGCTTATATGGACAGGGGGTCACTAATGAAAAACTGTTTTTT
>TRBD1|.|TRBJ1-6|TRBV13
CASSPRTGERDSPLHF
TGTGCCAGCAGCCCTCGGACAGGGGAAAGAGATTCACCCCTCCACTTT
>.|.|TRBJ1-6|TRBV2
CASNLQGNDSPLHF
TGTGCCAGCAACCTACAGGGTAATGATTCACCCCTCCACTTT
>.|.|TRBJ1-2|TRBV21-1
CASSRPGTGSSYTF
TGTGCCAGCAGCAGGCCCGGGACAGGGTCGAGCTACACCTTC
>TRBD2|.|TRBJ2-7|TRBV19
CASSTLSSGREEEQYF
TGTGCCAGTAGTACCCTTAGTAGCGGGAGAGAAGAAGAGCAGTACTTC
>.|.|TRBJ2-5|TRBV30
CACTPGELGQYF
TGTGCCTGTACCCCGGGAGAATTGGGGCAGTACTTC
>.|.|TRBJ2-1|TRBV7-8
CASNLWTGNEQFF
TGTGCCAGCAACCTATGGACCGGGAATGAGCAGTTCTTC
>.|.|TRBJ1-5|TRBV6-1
CASSVHTGLNQPQHF
TGTGCCAGCAGCGTCCATACAGGACTTAATCAGCCCCAGCATTTT
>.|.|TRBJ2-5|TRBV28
CASGEGVGETQYF
TGTGCCAGCGGCGAAGGGGTGGGAGAGACCCAGTACTTC
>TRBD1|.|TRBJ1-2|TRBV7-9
CASSTATGAVGYTF
TGTGCCAGCAGCACCGCCACAGGGGCGGTTGGCTACACCTTC
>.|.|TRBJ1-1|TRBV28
CASNSREEAFF
TGTGCCAGCAACAGTAGGGAAGAAGCTTTCTTT
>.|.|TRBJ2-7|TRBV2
CASSPSGNSYEQYF
TGTGCCAGCAGTCCCTCAGGGAACTCCTACGAGCAGTACTTC
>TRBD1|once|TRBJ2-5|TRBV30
CAWRGQGATETQYF
TGTGCCTGGAGAGGACAGGGGGCGACGGAGACCCAGTACTTC
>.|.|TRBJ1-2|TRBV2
CASSAGDLYGYTF
TGTGCCAGCAGTGCTGGGGATCTCTATGGCTACACCTTC
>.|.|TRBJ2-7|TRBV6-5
CASSYSANSYEQYF
TGTGCCAGCAGTTACTCGGCCAACTCCTACGAGCAGTACTTC
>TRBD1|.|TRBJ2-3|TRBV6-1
CASNPGQGVTDTQYF
TGTGCCAGCAACCCGGGACAGGGGGTCACAGATACGCAGTATTTT
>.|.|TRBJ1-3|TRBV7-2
CASSRDGSSGNTIYF
TGTGCCAGCAGCCGGGACGGTAGCTCTGGAAACACCATATATTTT
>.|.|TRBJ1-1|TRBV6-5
CASSYSRRNTEAFF
TGTGCCAGCAGTTACTCGAGACGGAACACTGAAGCTTTCTTT
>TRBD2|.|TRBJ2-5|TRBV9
CASSPRAGGLQETQYF
TGTGCCAGCAGCCCCAGGGCGGGAGGGCTCCAAGAGACCCAGTACTTC
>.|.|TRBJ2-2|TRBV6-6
CASSPDSPPNTGELFF
TGTGCCAGCAGCCCGGACAGCCCACCGAACACCGGGGAGCTGTTTTTT
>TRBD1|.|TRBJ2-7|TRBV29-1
CSVAVGTGGLEQYF
TGCAGCGTCGCTGTTGGGACAGGGGGTTTGGAGCAGTACTTC
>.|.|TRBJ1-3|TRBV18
CASSAPLASRNTIYF
TGTGCCAGCTCAGCCCCCCTGGCCTCCCGAAACACCATATATTTT
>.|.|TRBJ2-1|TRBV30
CACDSQNTHNEQFF
TGTGCCTGTGACAGTCAAAACACCCACAATGAGCAGTTCTTC
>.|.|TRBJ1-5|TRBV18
CASSPFQGGPNQPQHF
TGTGCCAGCTCACCATTCCAGGGAGGTCCCAATCAGCCCCAGCATTTT
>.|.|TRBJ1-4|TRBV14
CASSRGLNEKLFF
TGTGCCAGCAGCCGGGGCCTTAATGAAAAACTGTTTTTT
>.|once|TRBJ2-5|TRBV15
CATSRELGGRGETQYF
TGTGCCACCAGCAGAGAGTTAGGGGGCCGGGGGGAGACCCAGTACTTC
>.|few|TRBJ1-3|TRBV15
CATSREASGTIYF
TGTGCCACCAGCAGAGAAGCTAGTGGCACCATATATTTT
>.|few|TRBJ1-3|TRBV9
CASSKTQSSGNTIYF
TGTGCCAGCAGTAAAACACAGAGCTCTGGAAACACCATATATTTT
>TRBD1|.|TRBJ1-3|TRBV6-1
CASRGQGAGNTTYF
TGTGCCAGCAGAGGACAGGGGGCTGGAAACACCACATATTTT
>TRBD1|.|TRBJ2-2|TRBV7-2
CASSLGPGQGNTGELFF
TGTGCCAGCAGCTTGGGGCCGGGACAGGGAAACACCGGGGAGCTGTTTTTT
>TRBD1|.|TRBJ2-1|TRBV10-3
CAISEDRGDEQFF
TGTGCCATCAGTGAGGACAGGGGTGACGAGCAGTTCTTC
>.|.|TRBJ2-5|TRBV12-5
CASGSPRGTQYF
TGTGCTAGTGGTTCCCCGAGGGGGACCCAGTACTTC